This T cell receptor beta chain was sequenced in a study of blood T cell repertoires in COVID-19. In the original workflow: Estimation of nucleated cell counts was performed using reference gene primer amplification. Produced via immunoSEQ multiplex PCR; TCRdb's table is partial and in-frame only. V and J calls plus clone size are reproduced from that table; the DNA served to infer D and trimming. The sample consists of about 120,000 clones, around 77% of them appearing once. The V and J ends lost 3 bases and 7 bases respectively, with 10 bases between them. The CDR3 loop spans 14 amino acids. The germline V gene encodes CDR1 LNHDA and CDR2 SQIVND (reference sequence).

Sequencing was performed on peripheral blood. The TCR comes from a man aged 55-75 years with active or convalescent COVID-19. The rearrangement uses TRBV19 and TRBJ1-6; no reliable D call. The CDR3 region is CASSIPVQNSPLHF. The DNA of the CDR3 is TGTGCCAGTAGTATCCCCGTGCAGAATTCACCCCTCCACTTT. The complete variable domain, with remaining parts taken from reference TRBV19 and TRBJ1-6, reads DGGITQSPKYLFRKEGQNVTLSCEQNLNHDAMYWYRQDPGQGLRLIYYSQIVNDFQKGDIAEGYSVSREKKESFPLTVTSAQKNPTAFYLCASSIPVQNSPLHFGNGTRLTVT.